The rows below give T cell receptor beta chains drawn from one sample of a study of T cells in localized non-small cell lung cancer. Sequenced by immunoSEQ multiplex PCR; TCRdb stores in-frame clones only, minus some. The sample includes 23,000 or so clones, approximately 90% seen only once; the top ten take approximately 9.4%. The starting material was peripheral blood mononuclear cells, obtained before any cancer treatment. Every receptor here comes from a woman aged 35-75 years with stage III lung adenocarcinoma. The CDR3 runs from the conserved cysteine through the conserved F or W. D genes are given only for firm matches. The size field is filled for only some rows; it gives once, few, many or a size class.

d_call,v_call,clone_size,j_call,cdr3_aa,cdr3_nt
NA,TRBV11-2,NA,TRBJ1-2,CASSLDNYGYTF,TGTGCCAGCAGCTTAGATAACTATGGCTACACCTTC
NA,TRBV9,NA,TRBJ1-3,CASSAQARGVGLSGNTIYF,TGTGCCAGCAGCGCCCAAGCGAGGGGAGTAGGGCTCTCTGGAAACACCATATATTTT
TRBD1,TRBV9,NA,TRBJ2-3,CASSVGRGPDTQYF,TGTGCCAGCAGCGTAGGCAGGGGGCCAGATACGCAGTATTTT
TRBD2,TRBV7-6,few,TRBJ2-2,CASSLALAGDTGELFF,TGTGCCAGCAGCCTCGCACTAGCGGGAGACACCGGGGAGCTGTTTTTT
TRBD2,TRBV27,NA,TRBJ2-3,CASREGLAGFSTDTQYF,TGTGCCAGCAGGGAGGGACTAGCGGGGTTTAGCACAGATACGCAGTATTTT
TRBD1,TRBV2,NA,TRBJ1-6,CASSEVGQGRSPLHF,TGTGCCAGCAGTGAAGTTGGACAGGGAAGGTCACCCCTCCACTTT
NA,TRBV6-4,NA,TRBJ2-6,CASYESQGGSSGANVLTF,TGTGCCAGCTACGAGTCACAGGGCGGGAGCTCTGGGGCCAACGTCCTGACTTTC
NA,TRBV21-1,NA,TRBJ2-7,CATSQGDRENGNYEQYF,TGTGCCACCTCACAAGGGGATCGGGAAAATGGGAACTACGAGCAGTACTTC
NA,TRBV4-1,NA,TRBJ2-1,CASSPRVALGEQFF,TGCGCCAGCAGCCCCCGTGTAGCTCTTGGGGAGCAGTTCTTC
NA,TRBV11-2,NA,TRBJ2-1,CASSPLGGLDEQFF,TGTGCCAGCAGCCCCCTCGGAGGGTTGGATGAGCAGTTCTTC
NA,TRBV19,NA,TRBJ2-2,CASSILRGGRELFF,TGTGCCAGTAGTATCTTAAGGGGCGGCCGGGAGCTGTTTTTT
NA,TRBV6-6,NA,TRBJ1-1,CASRSNTEAFF,TGTGCCAGCAGGAGTAACACTGAAGCTTTCTTT
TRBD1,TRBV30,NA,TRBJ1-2,CAWHGTGGGYTF,TGTGCCTGGCACGGGACAGGTGGCGGCTACACCTTC
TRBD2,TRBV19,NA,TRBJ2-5,CASSRTSGGARETQYF,TGTGCCAGTAGTAGGACTAGCGGGGGGGCGAGGGAGACCCAGTACTTC
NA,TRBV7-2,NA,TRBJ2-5,CASSLAAGREKTQYF,TGTGCCAGCAGCTTAGCTGCGGGACGGGAAAAGACCCAGTACTTC
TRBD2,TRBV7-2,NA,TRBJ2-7,CASSSRLAVYEQYF,TGTGCCAGCAGCTCGCGTCTAGCGGTCTACGAGCAGTACTTC
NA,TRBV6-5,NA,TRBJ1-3,CASLTGGGNTIYF,TGTGCCAGCCTAACGGGTGGAGGGAACACCATATATTTT
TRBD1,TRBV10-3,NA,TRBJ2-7,CAISKGADEQYF,TGTGCCATCAGTAAGGGGGCCGACGAGCAGTACTTC
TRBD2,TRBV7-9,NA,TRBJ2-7,CASSSGVPVGYEQYF,TGTGCCAGCAGCAGCGGGGTTCCCGTAGGGTACGAGCAGTACTTC
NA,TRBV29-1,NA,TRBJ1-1,CSVAGQLYTEAFF,TGCAGCGTCGCGGGACAACTGTACACTGAAGCTTTCTTT
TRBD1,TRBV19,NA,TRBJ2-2,CASSIRDRPLNTGELFF,TGTGCCAGTAGTATCCGGGACAGGCCTTTGAACACCGGGGAGCTGTTTTTT
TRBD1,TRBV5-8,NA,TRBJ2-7,CASSLGQGPYEQYF,TGTGCCAGCAGCTTGGGACAGGGACCCTACGAGCAGTACTTC
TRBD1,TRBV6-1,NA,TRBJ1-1,CASRGQGLGNTEAFF,TGTGCCAGCAGAGGACAGGGGTTGGGTAACACTGAAGCTTTCTTT
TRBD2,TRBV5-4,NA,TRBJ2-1,CGARTSGYNEQFF,TGCGGGGCCCGGACTAGCGGATACAATGAGCAGTTCTTC
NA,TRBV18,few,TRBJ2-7,CASSPGLQDGEQYF,TGTGCCAGCTCGCCGGGACTCCAAGACGGCGAGCAGTACTTC
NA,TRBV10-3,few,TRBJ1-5,CAISPDRGSNQPQHF,TGTGCCATCAGTCCCGACAGAGGAAGCAATCAGCCCCAGCATTTT
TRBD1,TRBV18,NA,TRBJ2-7,CASSAGTGSYEQYF,TGTGCCAGCTCCGCCGGGACAGGGTCCTACGAGCAGTACTTC
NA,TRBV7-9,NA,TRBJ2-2,CASSPVRELFF,TGTGCCAGCAGCCCAGTAAGGGAGCTGTTTTTT
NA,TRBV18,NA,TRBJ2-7,CASSTSTPYEQYF,TGTGCCAGCTCAACCAGTACCCCCTACGAGCAGTACTTC
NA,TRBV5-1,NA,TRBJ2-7,CASSLSAGAGIYEQYF,TGCGCCAGCAGCTTGTCGGCGGGGGCGGGTATCTACGAGCAGTACTTC
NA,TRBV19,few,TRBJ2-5,CASSGTVQETQYF,TGTGCCAGTAGCGGGACTGTACAAGAGACCCAGTACTTC
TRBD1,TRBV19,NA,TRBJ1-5,CASSARQGNSNQPQHF,TGTGCCAGTAGTGCCAGACAGGGCAATAGCAATCAGCCCCAGCATTTT
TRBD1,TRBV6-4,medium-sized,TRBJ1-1,CASSDGQGAAEAFF,TGTGCCAGCAGTGACGGACAGGGAGCAGCTGAAGCTTTCTTT
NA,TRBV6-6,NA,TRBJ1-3,CASSYEGTGNTIYF,TGTGCCAGCAGTTACGAGGGAACAGGAAACACCATATATTTT
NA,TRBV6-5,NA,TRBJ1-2,CASRRPTNYGYTF,TGTGCCAGCAGGAGACCGACGAACTATGGCTACACCTTC
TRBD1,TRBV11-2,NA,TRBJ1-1,CASSARQGARPEAFF,TGTGCCAGCAGCGCCCGACAGGGGGCGCGTCCTGAAGCTTTCTTT
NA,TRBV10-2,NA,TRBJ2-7,CASSKRQGGHEQYF,TGCGCCAGCAGCAAAAGACAGGGAGGGCACGAGCAGTACTTC
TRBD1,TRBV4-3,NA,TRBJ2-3,CASSQEVTGGADTQYF,TGCGCCAGCAGCCAAGAAGTGACAGGGGGCGCAGATACGCAGTATTTT
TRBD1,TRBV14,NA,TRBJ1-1,CASSSGQGSMNTEAFF,TGTGCCAGCAGCTCCGGACAGGGAAGCATGAACACTGAAGCTTTCTTT
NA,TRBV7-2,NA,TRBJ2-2,CASSPQATGNTGELFF,TGTGCCAGCAGCCCTCAGGCGACAGGGAACACCGGGGAGCTGTTTTTT
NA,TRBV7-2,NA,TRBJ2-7,CASSSTPRRPAHEQYF,TGTGCCAGCAGCTCTACCCCCCGTAGGCCGGCCCACGAGCAGTACTTC
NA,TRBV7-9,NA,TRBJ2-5,CASSFVGFETQYF,TGTGCCAGCAGCTTCGTTGGGTTCGAGACCCAGTACTTC
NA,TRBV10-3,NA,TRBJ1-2,CAIRGDRQADGYTF,TGTGCCATCAGGGGGGATCGACAGGCGGATGGCTACACCTTC
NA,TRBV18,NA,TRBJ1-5,CASSPLRTDPYSNQPQHF,TGTGCCAGCTCACCACTGAGGACAGATCCCTATAGCAATCAGCCCCAGCATTTT
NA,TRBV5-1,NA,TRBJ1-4,CASSFSRPNEKLFF,TGCGCCAGCAGCTTTTCCAGGCCTAATGAAAAACTGTTTTTT
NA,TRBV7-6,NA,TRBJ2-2,CASSFGGGELFF,TGTGCCAGCAGCTTCGGCGGAGGGGAGCTGTTTTTT
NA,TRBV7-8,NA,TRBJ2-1,CASSRQGDEQFF,TGTGCCAGCAGCCGCCAGGGCGATGAGCAGTTCTTC
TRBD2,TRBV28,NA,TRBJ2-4,CASSTSSGLAKNIQYF,TGTGCCAGCAGTACCTCTAGCGGACTAGCCAAAAACATTCAGTACTTC